This T cell receptor (beta chain) was retrieved from a study of beta chain features in type 1 diabetes. From germline, CDR1 is MNHEY and CDR2 SVGAGI. V lost 6 bases to trimming and J lost 2 bases; unmatched junction nucleotides: 7. There are 14 residues in the CDR3. Study-wide results and limits: At VDJ recombination sites, type 1 diabetes patients had fewer insertions and more deleted nucleotides. Moderate but significant shortening of TCRB CDR3s was recorded in all four CD4+ subsets from Type 1 diabetes patients.

Expressed TCRB transcripts got sequenced, as all isolated RNA was reverse transcribed. Measured with immunoSEQ multiplex PCR; TCRdb has only the in-frame clones, and not every one. The sample includes about 150,000 clones, roughly an eighth of them seen just once. Comment on this clone: Its specificity is unknown.

The material sequenced was central memory CD4+ T cells from blood. The genes are TRBV6-5 and TRBJ2-7, with 7 bases identical to TRBD1. The sequence derives from a man younger than 30 with type 1 diabetes. CDR3 nucleotides: TGTGCCAGCAGCGCCTCAGGGACAGCCTACGAGCAGTACTTC. Translating gives CASSASGTAYEQYF.